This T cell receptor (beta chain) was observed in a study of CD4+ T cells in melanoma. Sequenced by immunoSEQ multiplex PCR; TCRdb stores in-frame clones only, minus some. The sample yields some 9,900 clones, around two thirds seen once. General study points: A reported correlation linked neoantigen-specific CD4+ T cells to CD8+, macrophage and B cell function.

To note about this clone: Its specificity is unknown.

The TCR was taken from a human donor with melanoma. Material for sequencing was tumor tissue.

CDR3 in DNA: TGTGCCAGCAGCTTAGGTGGGGGAAACGGGCAGTACTTC. It encodes CASSLGGGNGQYF. The chain carries TRBV7-3 and TRBJ2-7; D could derive from TRBD1 or TRBD2 (5 bases each). The V gene lost 2 bases and the J gene lost 9 bases, with 14 bases spanning the gap. CDR1 is SGHTA and CDR2 is FQGTGA in the germline V gene. CDR3 size: 13 residues.